The 11 T cell receptor beta chains in this list originate from one sample, sequenced in a study of response to subunit inactivated influenza vaccine. One entry per CDR3 protein results from TCRdb running MiXCR on the RT-PCR reads. The sample lists hundreds of thousands of distinct CDR3 sequences, 12% to 15% occurring once. Sequenced here: PBMCs from blood, sampled 14 to 15 days before vaccination. Every receptor here comes from a man over 45 who received an inactivated influenza vaccine.

The count of this clonotype is one. CDR3 sequence: CASSQDRWYQETQYF. CDR3 nucleotides: TGTGCCAGCAGCCAAGATCGTTGGTATCAAGAGACCCAGTACTTC. The chain combines TRBV3-1 with TRBJ2-5, with D unresolved. The CDR3 totals 15 residues. Germline V lookup: CDR1 LGHDT, CDR2 YNNKEL (reference sequence). V lost 0 bases, J lost 2 bases, and 10 bases lay in between.

The chain links TRBV4-2 to TRBJ2-2; the D call may be TRBD1 or TRBD2 (6 bases each). Germline-derived CDR1 and CDR2 are LGHNA and YNFKEQ. This CDR3 is built from 15 residues. Trimming took 4 bases from V and 5 from J, leaving 14 bases between them. The chain's CDR3 is CASSPRGAGTGELFF. The DNA for the CDR3 is TGTGCCAGCAGCCCAAGGGGGGCGGGGACCGGGGAGCTGTTTTTT.

The chain has TRBV24-1 and TRBJ2-2, with unresolved D. The CDR3 sequence is 16 residues long. Trimming took 2 bases from V and 2 from J, leaving 11 bases between them. Germline CDR1 reads KGHDR; CDR2 reads SFDVKD. In DNA, the CDR3 is TGTGCCACCAGTGATTCGGGCCAACTAAACACCGGGGAGCTGTTTTTT. Protein product: CATSDSGQLNTGELFF.

This clonotype came up a few times. The gene calls are TRBV5-1 and TRBJ2-6; 10 bases line up with TRBD1. V lost 1 base to trimming and J lost 2 bases; unmatched junction nucleotides: 9. CDR1 SGHRS and CDR2 YFSETQ come from the germline V gene. The CDR3 spans 19 residues. The CDR3 sequence: CASSLRTGGLWAGANVLTF. The CDR3 DNA reads TGCGCCAGCAGCTTGCGGACAGGGGGTTTGTGGGCTGGGGCCAACGTCCTGACTTTC. The entire variable domain, with the rest obtained from reference TRBV5-1 and TRBJ2-6, is as follows: KAGVTQTPRYLIKTRGQQVTLSCSPISGHRSVSWYQQTPGQGLQFLFEYFSETQRNKGNFPGRFSGRQFSNSRSEMNVSTLELGDSALYLCASSLRTGGLWAGANVLTFGAGSRLTVL.

This clonotype has just a few counts. The chain is built from TRBV6-2 or TRBV6-3 and TRBJ2-7, with 8 positions matching TRBD2. The CDR3 runs 12 residues. Looked up from germline, CDR1 is MNHEY and CDR2 is SVGEGT. With 8 bases clipped from V and 2 bases from J, the junction kept 2 bases outside the gene matches. This chain's CDR3 is CASAGRAYEQYF. CDR3 DNA: TGTGCCAGCGCCGGGAGGGCCTACGAGCAGTACTTC.

This clonotype was observed a handful of times. The rearrangement links TRBV7-2 to TRBJ2-2; unclear D gene. This CDR3 is built from 16 residues. Deletions cut 5 bases from V and 4 bases from J, with 17 bases between. Per germline, CDR1 SGHTA and CDR2 FQGNSA. CDR3 in amino acids: CASSRSGSRATGELFF. The CDR3 DNA follows: TGTGCCAGCAGCCGCTCCGGGTCTCGGGCCACCGGGGAGCTGTTTTTT.

There are many counts of this clonotype. The chain is built from TRBV9 and TRBJ2-1, with TRBD1 as a possible D gene (6 bases). Trimming stripped 3 bases from V and 0 bases from J, with 19 bases between. This CDR3 is built from 18 residues. Germline CDR1 reads SGDLS; CDR2 reads YYNGEE. The CDR3, as DNA: TGTGCCAGCAGCGAGCGCATCAGTGGACAGATCTCCTACAATGAGCAGTTCTTC. It translates to CASSERISGQISYNEQFF.

At least ten counts were recorded for this clonotype. This chain connects TRBV2 to TRBJ2-7, with 9 bases that match TRBD1. Germline CDR1 reads SNHLY; CDR2 reads FYNNEI. This CDR3 comprises 14 residues. The junction had 6 bases not matched to a gene; V was cut back by 5 bases and J by 4 bases. CDR3 protein: CASSLNRGPYEQYF. The DNA for the CDR3 is TGTGCCAGCAGTCTGAACAGGGGGCCGTACGAGCAGTACTTC.

This clonotype occurred a few times. The chain links TRBV20-1 to TRBJ2-7; a weak D match, TRBD1 (6 bases). The CDR3 loop spans 17 amino acids. Per germline, CDR1 DFQATT and CDR2 SNEGSKA (reference sequence). Trimming shortened V by 2 bases and J by 1 base, and 21 bases separated the two germline ends. CDR3 coding DNA: TGCAGTGCTAGAAAAGGACCAGGGGCGCATATATCCTACGAGCAGTACTTC. It codes for CSARKGPGAHISYEQYF.

The rearrangement joins TRBV9 to TRBJ2-5; 11 positions agree with TRBD2. Germline V lookup: CDR1 SGDLS, CDR2 YYNGEE. This CDR3 region has 16 residues. V dropped 0 bases and J dropped 3; count of bases not matched to a gene: 4. The CDR3 DNA is TGTGCCAGCAGCGTAGCGGTAGCGGGAGGGGAAGAGACCCAGTACTTC. Translation: CASSVAVAGGEETQYF.

The V call is TRBV7-6, the J call TRBJ1-1; D may be TRBD1 (5 bases). Trimming removed 2 bases from V and 3 bases from J, with 7 bases in between. Per the germline V gene, CDR1 is SGHVS and CDR2 is FNYEAQ. The CDR3 is 13 residues long. CDR3 amino acids: CASSLQGDTEAFF. CDR3 nucleotides: TGTGCCAGCAGCTTACAAGGGGACACTGAAGCTTTCTTT.